This T cell receptor (beta chain) was documented in a study of Ad26.COV2.S vaccination and SARS-CoV-2 variants. Study at large: The COV1001 Ad26.COV2.S trial arm included the donor.

Study-wide results and caveats: It was reported that spike-specific CD8+ and CD4+ T cell responses were substantially broad after vaccination. Comparable non-spike TCR breadth was observed in vaccine and placebo recipients. Analyses of TCR breadth and depth may have underestimated total T cell responses.

The method was immunoSEQ multiplex PCR; TCRdb's version includes in-frame clones alone and lacks a portion of them. The repertoire holds roughly 330,000 clones, with roughly 90% as singletons. The treatment was: around 19 received Ad26.COV2.S at low or high dose, single or two shots; roughly five received placebo; per-sample allocation not given. Specimen acquisition occurred on day 63 following the initial vaccine or placebo injection. The CDR3 spans 15 residues. Germline V gene sequence: CDR1 GTSNPN, CDR2 SVGIG (reference sequence). V shed 0 bases and J 2 bases; nucleotides not matched to a gene: 5. In the case of this clone: Its specificity is not known.

The source of this sequence is a person between 18 and 60 years old who received the Ad26.COV2.S COVID-19 vaccine or a placebo. Source: peripheral blood, taken in a trial of Ad26.COV2.S vaccine versus placebo. This chain connects TRBV30 to TRBJ2-3; 7 bases fit TRBD1. The CDR3 sequence is CAWSVGTAITDTQYF. The CDR3 region has the DNA TGTGCCTGGAGTGTAGGGACAGCGATCACAGATACGCAGTATTTT.